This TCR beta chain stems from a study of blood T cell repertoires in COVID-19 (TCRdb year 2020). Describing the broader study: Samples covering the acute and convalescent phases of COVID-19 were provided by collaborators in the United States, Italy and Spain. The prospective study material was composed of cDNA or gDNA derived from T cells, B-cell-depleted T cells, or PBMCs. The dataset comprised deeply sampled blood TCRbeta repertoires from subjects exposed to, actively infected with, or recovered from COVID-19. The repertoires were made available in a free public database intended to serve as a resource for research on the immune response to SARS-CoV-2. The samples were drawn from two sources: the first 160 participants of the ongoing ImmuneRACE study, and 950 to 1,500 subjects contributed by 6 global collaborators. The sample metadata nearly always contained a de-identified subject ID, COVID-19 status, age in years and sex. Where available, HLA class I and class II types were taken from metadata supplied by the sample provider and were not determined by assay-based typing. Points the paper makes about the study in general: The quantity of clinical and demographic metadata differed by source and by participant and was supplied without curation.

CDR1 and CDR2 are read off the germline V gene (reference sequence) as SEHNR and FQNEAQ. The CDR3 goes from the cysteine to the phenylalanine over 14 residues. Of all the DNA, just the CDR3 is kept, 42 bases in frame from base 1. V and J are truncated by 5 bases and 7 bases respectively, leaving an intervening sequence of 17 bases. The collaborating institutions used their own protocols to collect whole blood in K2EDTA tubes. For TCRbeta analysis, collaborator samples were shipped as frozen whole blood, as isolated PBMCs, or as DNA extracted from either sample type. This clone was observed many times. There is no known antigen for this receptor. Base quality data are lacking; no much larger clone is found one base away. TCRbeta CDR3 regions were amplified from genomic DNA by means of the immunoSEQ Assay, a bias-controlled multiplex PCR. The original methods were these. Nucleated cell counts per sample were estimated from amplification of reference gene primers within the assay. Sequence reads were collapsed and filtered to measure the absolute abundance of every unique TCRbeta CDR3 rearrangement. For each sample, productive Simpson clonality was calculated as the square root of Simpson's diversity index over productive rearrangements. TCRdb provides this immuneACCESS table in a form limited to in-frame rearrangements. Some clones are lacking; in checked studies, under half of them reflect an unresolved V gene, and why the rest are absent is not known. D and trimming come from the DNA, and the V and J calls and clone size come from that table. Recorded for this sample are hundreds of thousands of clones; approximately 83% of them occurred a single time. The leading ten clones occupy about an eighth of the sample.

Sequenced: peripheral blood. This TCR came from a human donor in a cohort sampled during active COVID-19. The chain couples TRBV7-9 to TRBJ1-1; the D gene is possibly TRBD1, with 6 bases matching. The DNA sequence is TGTGCCAGCAGCCCTCGGACAGCTATTAATGAAGCTTTCTTT. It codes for CASSPRTAINEAFF.